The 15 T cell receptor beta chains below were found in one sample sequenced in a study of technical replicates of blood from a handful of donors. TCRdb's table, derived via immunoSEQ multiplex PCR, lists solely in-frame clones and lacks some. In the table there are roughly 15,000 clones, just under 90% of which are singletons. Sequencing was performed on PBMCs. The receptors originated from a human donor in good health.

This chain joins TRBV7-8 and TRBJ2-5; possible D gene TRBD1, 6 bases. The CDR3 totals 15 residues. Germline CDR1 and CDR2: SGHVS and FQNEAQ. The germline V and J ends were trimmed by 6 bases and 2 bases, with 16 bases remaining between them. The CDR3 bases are TGTGCCAGCAGTCCCTTGGGGGCCTTACAAGAGACCCAGTACTTC. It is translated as CASSPLGALQETQYF. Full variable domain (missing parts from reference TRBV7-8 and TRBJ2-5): GAGVSQSPRYKVAKRGQDVALRCDPISGHVSLFWYQQALGQGPEFLTYFQNEAQLDKSGLPSDRFFAERPEGSVSTLKIQRTQQEDSAVYLCASSPLGALQETQYFGPGTRLLVL.

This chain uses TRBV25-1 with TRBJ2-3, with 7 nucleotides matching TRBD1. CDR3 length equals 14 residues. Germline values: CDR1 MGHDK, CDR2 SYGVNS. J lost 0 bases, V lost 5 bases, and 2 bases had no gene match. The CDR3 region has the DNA TGTGCCAGCAGTAGACAGGGCAGCACAGATACGCAGTATTTT. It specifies CASSRQGSTDTQYF.

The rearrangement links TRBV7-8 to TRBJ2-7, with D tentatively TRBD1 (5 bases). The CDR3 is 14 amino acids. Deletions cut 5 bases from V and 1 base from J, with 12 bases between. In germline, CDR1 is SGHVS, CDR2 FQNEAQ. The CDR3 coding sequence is TGTGCCAGCAGCGCCGCTCAGGGATCCTACGAGCAGTACTTC. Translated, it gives CASSAAQGSYEQYF.

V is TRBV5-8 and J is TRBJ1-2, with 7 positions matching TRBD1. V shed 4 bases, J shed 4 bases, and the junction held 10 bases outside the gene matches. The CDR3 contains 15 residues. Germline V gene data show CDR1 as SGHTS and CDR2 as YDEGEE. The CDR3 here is CASSLRQGSSYGYTF. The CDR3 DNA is TGTGCCAGCAGCCTCAGACAGGGTAGTAGCTATGGCTACACCTTC.

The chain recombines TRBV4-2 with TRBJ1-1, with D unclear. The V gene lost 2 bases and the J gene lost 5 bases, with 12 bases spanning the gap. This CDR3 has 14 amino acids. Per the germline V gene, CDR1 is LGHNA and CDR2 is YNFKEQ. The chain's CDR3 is CASSQKWRETEAFF. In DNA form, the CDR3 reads TGTGCCAGCAGCCAAAAATGGAGAGAGACTGAAGCTTTCTTT.

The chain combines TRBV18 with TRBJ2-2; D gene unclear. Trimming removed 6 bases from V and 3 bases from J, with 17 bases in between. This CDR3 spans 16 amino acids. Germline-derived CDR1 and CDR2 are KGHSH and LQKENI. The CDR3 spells CASSGIARKDTGELFF. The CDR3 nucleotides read TGTGCCAGCTCGGGCATCGCTCGAAAGGACACCGGGGAGCTGTTTTTT. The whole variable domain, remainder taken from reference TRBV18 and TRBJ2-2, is NAGVMQNPRHLVRRRGQEARLRCSPMKGHSHVYWYRQLPEEGLKFMVYLQKENIIDESGMPKERFSAEFPKEGPSILRIQQVVRGDSAAYFCASSGIARKDTGELFFGEGSRLTVL.

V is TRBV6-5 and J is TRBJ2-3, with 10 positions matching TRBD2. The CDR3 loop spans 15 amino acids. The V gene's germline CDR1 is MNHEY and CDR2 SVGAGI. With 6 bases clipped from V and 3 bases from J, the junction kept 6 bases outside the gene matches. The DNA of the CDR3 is TGTGCCAGCAGACCGGGACTAGCGAGTACAGATACGCAGTATTTT. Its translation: CASRPGLASTDTQYF.

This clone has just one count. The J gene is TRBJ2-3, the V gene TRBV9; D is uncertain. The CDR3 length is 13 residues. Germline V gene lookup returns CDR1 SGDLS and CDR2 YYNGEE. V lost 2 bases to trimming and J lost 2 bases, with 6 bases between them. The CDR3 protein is CASSVINTDTQYF. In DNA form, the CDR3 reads TGTGCCAGCAGCGTCATCAACACAGATACGCAGTATTTT.

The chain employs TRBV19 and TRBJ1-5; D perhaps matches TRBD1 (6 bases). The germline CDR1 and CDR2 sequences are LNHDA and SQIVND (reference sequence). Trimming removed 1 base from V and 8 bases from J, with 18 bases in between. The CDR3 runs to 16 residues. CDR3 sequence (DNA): TGTGCCAGTAGTATAGGAGGAAGGGGGTGGCTAAAGCCCCAGCATTTT. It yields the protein CASSIGGRGWLKPQHF.

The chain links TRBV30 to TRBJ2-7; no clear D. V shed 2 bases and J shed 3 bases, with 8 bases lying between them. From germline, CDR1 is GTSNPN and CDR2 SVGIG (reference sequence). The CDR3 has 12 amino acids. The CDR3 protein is CAWSTQSYEQYF. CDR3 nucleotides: TGTGCCTGGAGTACACAAAGCTACGAGCAGTACTTC.

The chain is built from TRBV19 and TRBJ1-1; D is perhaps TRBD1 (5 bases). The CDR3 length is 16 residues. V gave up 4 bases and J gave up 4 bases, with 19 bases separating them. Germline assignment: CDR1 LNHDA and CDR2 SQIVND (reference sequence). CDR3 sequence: CASSTDAGRFFTEAFF. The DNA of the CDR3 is TGTGCCAGTAGTACCGATGCGGGGCGATTTTTCACTGAAGCTTTCTTT.

The CDR3 sequence: CASSSPPRDTGELFF. The CDR3 bases are TGCGCCAGCAGCTCGCCACCCAGGGACACCGGGGAGCTGTTTTTT. The genes are TRBV4-1 and TRBJ2-2; TRBD1 is a possible D gene (5 bases). Germline V CDR1 and CDR2: MGHRA, YSYEKL. V was cut by 5 bases and J by 3 bases, with 13 bases left in between. The CDR3 is 15 amino acids.

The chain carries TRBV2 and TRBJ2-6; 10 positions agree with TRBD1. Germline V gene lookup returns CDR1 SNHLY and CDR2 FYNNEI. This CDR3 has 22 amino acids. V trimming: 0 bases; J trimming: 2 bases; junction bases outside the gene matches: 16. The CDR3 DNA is TGTGCCAGCAGTGAAGCCCTTAATAACCGGGACAGGGGAGCCCCTGGGGCCAACGTCCTGACTTTC. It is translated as CASSEALNNRDRGAPGANVLTF.

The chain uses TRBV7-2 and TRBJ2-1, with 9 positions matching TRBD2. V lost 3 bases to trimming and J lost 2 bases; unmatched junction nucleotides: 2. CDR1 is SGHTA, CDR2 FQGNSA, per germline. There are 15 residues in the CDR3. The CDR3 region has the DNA TGTGCCAGCAGCTTGGCGGGAGGGCCCTACAATGAGCAGTTCTTC. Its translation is CASSLAGGPYNEQFF.

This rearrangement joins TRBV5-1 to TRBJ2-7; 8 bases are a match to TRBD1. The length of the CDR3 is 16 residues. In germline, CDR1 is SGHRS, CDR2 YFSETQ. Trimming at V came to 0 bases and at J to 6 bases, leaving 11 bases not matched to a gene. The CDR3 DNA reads TGCGCCAGCAGCTTGGAGTTCGGGACAGGTGCCCCCGAGCAGTACTTC. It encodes CASSLEFGTGAPEQYF.